The 16 T cell receptor beta chains presented below share a single source sample, sequenced in a study of identical twins. MiXCR, run by TCRdb on the 5' RACE reads, gives a single entry per CDR3 protein. Of roughly 470,000 distinct CDR3 sequences listed, roughly an eighth are singletons. These data also formed part of another study, on yellow fever vaccine responses in identical twins.

Sample: CD4+ T cells sorted from blood. The receptors were sampled from a woman in her late teens or twenties in good health.

This clonotype has a handful of counts. This chain uses TRBV7-2 with TRBJ2-5; D is tentatively TRBD1 or TRBD2 (7 bases each). Trimming left V 3 bases short and J 4 bases short, with 15 bases between. The CDR3 has 15 residues. Per the germline V gene, CDR1 is SGHTA and CDR2 is FQGNSA. CDR3 region: CASSFGRGRIETQYF. For the CDR3, the DNA is TGTGCCAGCAGCTTTGGGAGGGGGCGAATAGAGACCCAGTACTTC.

This clonotype was counted ten times or more. This rearrangement joins TRBV3-1 to TRBJ1-2; the match to TRBD1 covers 7 bases. Germline CDR1 LGHDT, CDR2 YNNKEL (reference sequence). The CDR3 extends over 14 amino acids. V shed 1 base and J 4 bases; nucleotides not matched to a gene: 3. The CDR3 loop is CASSQGQGSYGYTF. The CDR3 DNA is TGTGCCAGCAGCCAAGGACAGGGTTCCTATGGCTACACCTTC.

The V call is TRBV11-2, the J call TRBJ2-7; no definite D call. V was pared by 2 bases and J by 0 bases, with 8 bases between. CDR3 length: 14 residues. Germline lookup yields CDR1 SGHAT and CDR2 FQNNGV. The CDR3 protein is CASSLNVNSYEQYF. CDR3 sequence (DNA): TGTGCCAGCAGCTTAAATGTCAACTCCTACGAGCAGTACTTC.

This chain connects TRBV12-3 or TRBV12-4 to TRBJ2-1; 7 bases align to TRBD1. J was trimmed by 6 bases and V by 4 bases; bases with no gene match: 6. The CDR3 totals 14 residues. This CDR3 is CASSWDSRGNEQFF. CDR3 nucleotide sequence: TGTGCCAGCAGTTGGGACAGTCGGGGCAATGAGCAGTTCTTC.

This clonotype came up a few times. The gene calls are TRBV2 and TRBJ1-1; TRBD1 matches 8 bases. This CDR3 comprises 15 residues. V was clipped by 6 bases and J by 0 bases; unmatched bases: 6. The V gene's germline CDR1 is SNHLY and CDR2 FYNNEI. The CDR3 is CASSQQGAMNTEAFF. The CDR3 region has the DNA TGTGCCAGCAGCCAGCAGGGGGCTATGAACACTGAAGCTTTCTTT. Supplemented by reference TRBV2 and TRBJ1-1, the full variable domain reads EPEVTQTPSHQVTQMGQEVILRCVPISNHLYFYWYRQILGQKVEFLVSFYNNEISEKSEIFDDQFSVERPDGSNFTLKIRSTKLEDSAMYFCASSQQGAMNTEAFFGQGTRLTVV.

The V call is TRBV2, the J call TRBJ2-3; D not certain. The CDR3 sequence is 12 residues long. CDR1 is SNHLY, CDR2 FYNNEI, per germline. Trimming cost V 7 bases and J 3 bases, with 8 bases left between them. The chain's CDR3 is CASTSTTDTQYF. The CDR3 DNA is TGTGCCAGCACATCGACAACAGATACGCAGTATTTT.

The rearrangement uses TRBV12-3 or TRBV12-4 and TRBJ2-1; the D is unclear. The CDR3 contains 15 residues. Trimming removed 6 bases at V and 3 bases at J, with 15 bases between. This CDR3 reads CASSWALPLYNEQFF. Here the CDR3 DNA reads TGTGCCAGCAGCTGGGCCTTGCCCCTCTACAATGAGCAGTTCTTC.

This chain joins TRBV7-6 and TRBJ2-1; no clear D. CDR3 length equals 15 residues. Trimming cost V 2 bases and J 0 bases, with 8 bases left between them. Germline V gives CDR1 SGHVS, CDR2 FNYEAQ. CDR3 sequence: CASSLRVSSYNEQFF. In DNA form, the CDR3 reads TGTGCCAGCAGCTTAAGGGTCAGCTCCTACAATGAGCAGTTCTTC. The whole variable domain, remainder taken from reference TRBV7-6 and TRBJ2-1, is GAGVSQSPRYKVTKRGQDVALRCDPISGHVSLYWYRQALGQGPEFLTYFNYEAQQDKSGLPNDRFSAERPEGSISTLTIQRTEQRDSAMYRCASSLRVSSYNEQFFGPGTRLTVL.

This clonotype was seen only a few times. V gene TRBV24-1 combines with J gene TRBJ2-5; D call uncertain. The CDR3 is 13 residues long. Germline V CDR1 and CDR2: KGHDR, SFDVKD. With 3 bases removed from V and 5 bases from J, the gap between germline ends came to 9 bases. The CDR3 DNA follows: TGTGCCACCAGTGATCCGCAAATGGAGACCCAGTACTTC. Its translation: CATSDPQMETQYF.

To note about this clonotype: A much larger clone differs from this one at a single base, so this may be a read error. This chain links TRBV21-1 with TRBJ1-1. TRBV21-1 is labeled a pseudogene. The CDR3 runs to 12 residues. The chain's CDR3 is CASSKQNTVAFF. In DNA, the CDR3 is TGTGCCAGCAGCAAACAGAACACTGTAGCTTTCTTT.

This chain links TRBV29-1 with TRBJ2-5; D tentatively fits TRBD1 or TRBD2 (6 bases each). The CDR3 spans 13 residues. Germline values: CDR1 SQVTM, CDR2 ANQGSEA. V lost 6 bases, J lost 4 bases, and 15 bases lay in between. The CDR3 DNA sequence: TGCAGCGTCTCAAAGGGGGGTTTAGAGACCCAGTACTTC. It yields the protein CSVSKGGLETQYF. The whole variable domain, filled in from reference TRBV29-1 and TRBJ2-5, reads SAVISQKPSRDICQRGTSLTIQCQVDSQVTMMFWYRQQPGQSLTLIATANQGSEATYESGFVIDKFPISRPNLTFSTLTVSNMSPEDSSIYLCSVSKGGLETQYFGPGTRLLVL.

V usage is TRBV4-2 and J usage is TRBJ2-2; 10 bases are shared with TRBD2. V trimming: 2 bases; J trimming: 1 base; junction bases outside the gene matches: 1. The CDR3 length is 16 residues. From germline, CDR1 is LGHNA and CDR2 YNFKEQ. The CDR3 coding sequence is TGTGCCAGCAGCCAACCTAGCGGGAGGAACACCGGGGAGCTGTTTTTT. Translation: CASSQPSGRNTGELFF.

The CDR3 reads CATGEGDDGYTF. As DNA, the CDR3 is TGTGCCACCGGGGAGGGGGACGACGGCTACACCTTC. The J gene is TRBJ1-2, the V gene TRBV24-1; D is perhaps TRBD1 (6 bases). Trimming took off 9 bases at V and 8 bases at J, with 15 bases between the two ends. Germline CDR1 KGHDR, CDR2 SFDVKD. There are 12 residues in the CDR3.

This clonotype was observed a few times. The chain combines TRBV5-6 with TRBJ2-5, with 9 nucleotides matching TRBD1. CDR3 length: 15 amino acids. Trimming at V came to 3 bases and at J to 5 bases, leaving 8 bases not matched to a gene. Germline CDR1 reads SGHDT; CDR2 reads YYEEEE. The CDR3 reads CASSWGQGLGETQYF. The CDR3 DNA reads TGTGCCAGCAGCTGGGGACAGGGCCTGGGGGAGACCCAGTACTTC.

This clonotype was observed at least ten times. This chain joins TRBV7-9 and TRBJ2-2, with 7 nucleotides matching TRBD1. The CDR3 sequence is 14 residues long. V lost 5 bases and J lost 6; bases outside the gene matches: 6. Germline CDR1 SEHNR, CDR2 FQNEAQ (reference sequence). CDR3 in DNA: TGTGCCAGCAGCGTGACAGGGTTGGCCGGGGAGCTGTTTTTT. It yields the protein CASSVTGLAGELFF.

This clonotype was picked up many times. The chain employs TRBV12-3 or TRBV12-4 and TRBJ2-3; no definite D call. The CDR3 contains 11 residues. Trimming cost V 6 bases and J 5 bases, with 6 bases left between them. CDR3 coding DNA: TGTGCCAGCAGCCCCGAAGATACGCAGTATTTT. This translates into CASSPEDTQYF.